A single sample gave rise to the 30 T cell receptor beta chains below, sequenced in a study of human T cells and chemical hapten exposure (dated by TCRdb to about 2021). Library preparation was by RACE. Sequencing was carried out with a NextSeq 500. In TCRdb, the public reads were trimmed at Q25 with fastp and aligned with MiXCR, with productive beta chains retained. Here each entry gathers all rows of one CDR3 protein and keeps the most common genes and DNA. The sample table shows approximately 92,000 distinct CDR3 sequences, and roughly 10% are seen once. Around 3% of the sample is held by the ten biggest clonotypes. The time point label here, explained by the study, means: patch test 2, 6 weeks after DPC sensitization. Interpreted using the paper, the treatment or condition label stands for: therapeutic diphenylcyclopropenone sensitization with weekly scalp DPC. Sample: whole blood, taken in connection with sensitization to the hapten diphenylcyclopropenone (DPC). All receptors come from a middle-aged woman with alopecia areata. Some clones in this sample may be carry-over from other donors' samples.

V usage is TRBV2 and J usage is TRBJ1-1; 7 bases are a match to TRBD1. Trimming removed 7 bases from V and 8 bases from J; junction bases left unmatched: 19. The CDR3 has 16 amino acids. Germline-derived CDR1 and CDR2 are SNHLY and FYNNEI. This chain's CDR3 is CASTRQGQAGGEEAFF. For the CDR3, the DNA is TGTGCCAGCACCCGACAAGGACAGGCCGGGGGGGAGGAAGCTTTCTTT.

At least ten counts were recorded for this clonotype. J is TRBJ2-2 and V is TRBV6-2 or TRBV6-3; D gene uncertain. The V gene's germline CDR1 is MNHEY and CDR2 SVGEGT. V dropped 5 bases and J dropped 7 bases, with 11 bases sitting between them. The CDR3 sequence is 13 residues long. The CDR3 DNA reads TGTGCCAGCAGTCCCCCCAAGATCGGGGAGCTGTTTTTT. It yields the protein CASSPPKIGELFF.

The sample holds many counts of this clonotype. The V and J genes are TRBV5-5 and TRBJ2-3, with D possibly matching TRBD1 (6 bases). In germline, CDR1 is SGHKS, CDR2 YYEKEE (reference sequence). Trimming shortened V by 2 bases and J by 4 bases, and 17 bases separated the two germline ends. The CDR3 totals 16 residues. CDR3 loop: CASSLPQGLRPDTQYF. The CDR3 DNA is TGTGCCAGCAGCTTACCACAGGGCCTCAGGCCAGATACGCAGTATTTT.

The J gene is TRBJ1-1, the V gene TRBV29-1; possible D gene TRBD1, 5 bases. CDR1 and CDR2 from the germline V gene are SQVTM and ANQGSEA. V shed 7 bases and J shed 1 base, with 16 bases lying between them. This CDR3 is built from 14 residues. The CDR3 loop is CSADSGLPNTEAFF. CDR3 bases: TGCAGCGCCGACTCGGGACTCCCGAACACTGAAGCTTTCTTT.

This clonotype was detected many times. This chain connects TRBV20-1 to TRBJ2-2, with TRBD1 identical over 10 bases. CDR3 size: 15 residues. J was trimmed by 5 bases and V by 4 bases; bases with no gene match: 7. Germline lookup yields CDR1 DFQATT and CDR2 SNEGSKA (reference sequence). The CDR3 DNA reads as TGCAGTGCTACGCCCTGGGACAGGGGAACCGGGGAGCTGTTTTTT. It codes for CSATPWDRGTGELFF.

This clonotype was recorded many times. This chain joins TRBV2 and TRBJ2-3; 8 nucleotides align to TRBD1. The CDR3 spans 13 residues. Per the germline V gene, CDR1 is SNHLY and CDR2 is FYNNEI. The trim removed 9 bases at V and 2 bases at J, leaving 4 bases unmatched. CDR3 loop: CARTGDDTDTQYF. The CDR3 nucleotides read TGTGCCAGGACAGGGGACGACACAGATACGCAGTATTTT.

This clonotype has a handful of counts. The V call is TRBV19, the J call TRBJ2-5; TRBD1 aligns across 8 bases. Germline V gene data show CDR1 as LNHDA and CDR2 as SQIVND (reference sequence). Germline trimming cut 5 bases from V and 8 bases from J; bases unmatched to any gene: 10. CDR3 length: 14 amino acids. CDR3 sequence (DNA): TGTGCCAGTAGTCTGGACAGGGCCACCCAAACCCAGTACTTC. It is translated as CASSLDRATQTQYF.

This clonotype was counted between two and nine times. The rearrangement uses TRBV21-1 and TRBJ2-1; the DNA was not used to check the table's D call, TRBD1. TRBV21-1 is noted as a pseudogene. This CDR3 is 14 amino acids long. The CDR3 spells CASSETAGGDEQFF. CDR3 sequence (DNA): TGTGCCAGCAGCGAAACGGCGGGGGGCGATGAGCAGTTCTTC.

This clonotype was picked up a small number of times. A read error may produce the germline difference seen at one junction end. The chain joins TRBV15 to TRBJ1-1; D gene unclear. CDR1 LNHNV and CDR2 YYDKDF come from the germline V gene (reference sequence). The length of the CDR3 is 13 residues. The CDR3 nucleotides read TGTGCCACCAGCGGAGATGGGAGTACTGAAGCTTTCTTT. Its translation is CATSGDGSTEAFF.

The gene calls are TRBV30 and TRBJ1-1, with D perhaps matching TRBD1 (5 bases). The CDR3 spans 13 residues. Germline V lookup: CDR1 GTSNPN, CDR2 SVGIG (reference sequence). V lost 1 base and J lost 1, with 7 bases in between. CDR3 sequence (DNA): TGTGCCTGGAGTGGACAGTCGAACACTGAAGCTTTCTTT. Amino acids: CAWSGQSNTEAFF.

This clonotype has more than one count but fewer than ten. The chain uses TRBV5-1 and TRBJ2-5; D call uncertain. Germline V CDR1 and CDR2: SGHRS, YFSETQ. This CDR3 has 14 residues. The V end lost 0 bases, the J end lost 3 bases, and 9 bases lay between the germline ends. The CDR3 nucleotides read TGCGCCAGCAGCTTGGTTGTCAGCAAAGAGACCCAGTACTTC. Its protein is CASSLVVSKETQYF.

This clonotype was counted between two and nine times. The chain carries TRBV7-6 and TRBJ2-1; 11 positions match TRBD2. V lost 0 bases to trimming and J lost 2 bases; unmatched junction nucleotides: 12. CDR3 length equals 20 residues. Germline V lookup: CDR1 SGHVS, CDR2 FNYEAQ. The CDR3: CASSLAPLGLADPTYNEQFF. CDR3 bases: TGTGCCAGCAGCTTAGCGCCCCTGGGACTAGCGGATCCCACCTACAATGAGCAGTTCTTC. The whole variable domain, filled in from reference TRBV7-6 and TRBJ2-1, reads GAGVSQSPRYKVTKRGQDVALRCDPISGHVSLYWYRQALGQGPEFLTYFNYEAQQDKSGLPNDRFSAERPEGSISTLTIQRTEQRDSAMYRCASSLAPLGLADPTYNEQFFGPGTRLTVL.

This clonotype turned up a few times. The chain employs TRBV9 and TRBJ2-3; 8 bases line up with TRBD2. Germline CDR1 SGDLS, CDR2 YYNGEE. This CDR3 contains 16 residues. The V and J ends lost 0 bases and 3 bases, in that order; junction bases with no gene match: 6. CDR3 protein: CASSVGAGARTDTQYF. The CDR3 DNA sequence: TGTGCCAGCAGCGTAGGAGCGGGAGCGAGGACAGATACGCAGTATTTT.

CDR3 residues: CASSPRRHTGELFF. In DNA, the CDR3 is TGTGCCAGCAGTCCGCGGCGTCACACCGGGGAGCTGTTTTTT. The J gene is TRBJ2-2, the V gene TRBV7-3; D unresolved. Germline CDR1 reads SGHTA; CDR2 reads FQGTGA. V lost 6 bases, J lost 3 bases, and 11 bases lay in between. The CDR3 loop spans 14 amino acids.

The chain uses TRBV28 and TRBJ2-2, with a tentative D call TRBD2 (6 bases). The CDR3 totals 14 residues. V was pared by 8 bases and J by 0 bases, with 10 bases between. Per the germline V gene, CDR1 is MDHEN and CDR2 is SYDVKM. The CDR3 DNA reads as TGTGCCAGCTTCTCGGGGGCGAACACCGGGGAGCTGTTTTTT. This encodes CASFSGANTGELFF.

This clonotype was counted only a few times. V and J are TRBV6-2 or TRBV6-3 and TRBJ1-1, with 7 bases lining up with TRBD1. V was clipped by 7 bases and J by 4 bases; unmatched bases: 15. CDR3 length: 16 amino acids. In germline, CDR1 is MNHEY, CDR2 SVGEGT. CDR3 sequence (DNA): TGTGCCAGCACTCTTACCACGACAGGGTCGGTCACTGAAGCTTTCTTT. It codes for CASTLTTTGSVTEAFF.

This clonotype appeared many times. This chain uses TRBV20-1 with TRBJ2-6, with D tentatively TRBD1 (7 bases). Germline V lookup: CDR1 DFQATT, CDR2 SNEGSKA (reference sequence). The CDR3 runs to 16 residues. Trimming removed 3 bases from V and 0 bases from J, with 12 bases in between. This CDR3 reads CSARPRGASGANVLTF. The CDR3 DNA is TGCAGTGCTAGGCCCAGGGGGGCCTCTGGGGCCAACGTCCTGACTTTC.

This clonotype has only a few counts. The chain employs TRBV2 and TRBJ2-5; no firm D call. CDR1 SNHLY and CDR2 FYNNEI come from the germline V gene. The CDR3 runs to 12 residues. V was clipped by 6 bases and J by 7 bases, with 12 bases between them. The CDR3 DNA reads as TGTGCCAGCAGACCCCCAGTTGGGACCCAGTACTTC. Translation: CASRPPVGTQYF.

This clonotype was counted many times. V usage is TRBV5-1 and J usage is TRBJ2-1; 9 bases are shared with TRBD1. CDR1 and CDR2 from the germline V gene are SGHRS and YFSETQ. This CDR3 contains 15 residues. The ends lost 4 bases at V and 3 bases at J; junction bases unmatched: 5. The CDR3 DNA is TGCGCCAGCAGCCGGGGACAGGGATTCTACAATGAGCAGTTCTTC. Its protein is CASSRGQGFYNEQFF.

For this clonotype: Given a much more abundant clone one base away, this may be a read error. The J gene is TRBJ1-2, the V gene TRBV5-4; D remains unclear. CDR1 SGHNT and CDR2 YYREEE come from the germline V gene (reference sequence). The CDR3 is 13 amino acids. For the CDR3, the DNA is TGTGCCAACAGCTTTGTGGAGGGCTCTGGCTACACCTTC. This translates into CANSFVEGSGYTF.

This clonotype was observed at least ten times. The V call is TRBV20-1, the J call TRBJ1-1; TRBD1 might be the D (6 bases). CDR1 DFQATT and CDR2 SNEGSKA come from the germline V gene (reference sequence). V lost 6 bases and J lost 1, with 21 bases in between. This CDR3 is built from 16 residues. Written as DNA, the CDR3 is TGCAGTGCGGTTTGGTTTGGGGGGGCCCCGAACACTGAAGCTTTCTTT. This translates into CSAVWFGGAPNTEAFF.

This clonotype was detected ten times or more. The V gene is TRBV7-2, the J gene TRBJ1-5; D is undetermined. CDR1 SGHTA and CDR2 FQGNSA come from the germline V gene. CDR3 size: 15 residues. The V and J ends lost 5 bases and 6 bases respectively, with 17 bases between them. CDR3: CASSPGLISVQPQHF. The DNA for the CDR3 is TGTGCCAGCAGCCCTGGTCTCATAAGTGTTCAGCCCCAGCATTTT.

This clonotype was observed at least ten times. The gene calls are TRBV11-2 and TRBJ2-5; either TRBD1 or TRBD2 may supply D (5 bases each). This CDR3 spans 13 amino acids. Germline loops: CDR1 SGHAT, CDR2 FQNNGV. V was trimmed by 1 base and J by 5 bases, leaving 8 bases between them. This CDR3 reads CASSLGGSETQYF. The CDR3 DNA reads TGTGCCAGCAGCTTAGGGGGGAGCGAGACCCAGTACTTC.

The chain joins TRBV6-2 or TRBV6-3 to TRBJ1-2; D is possibly TRBD1 (5 bases). V dropped 6 bases and J dropped 8 bases, with 19 bases sitting between them. Germline loops: CDR1 MNHEY, CDR2 SVGEGT. The CDR3 spans 14 residues. The CDR3 spells CASRAIDKGRGYTF. CDR3 coding DNA: TGTGCCAGCAGAGCCATCGACAAGGGGCGAGGCTACACCTTC.

The table lists this clonotype with many counts. This chain connects TRBV7-3 to TRBJ1-2, with D unresolved. CDR3 length: 13 residues. Deletions cut 0 bases from V and 4 bases from J, with 6 bases between. Looked up from germline, CDR1 is SGHTA and CDR2 is FQGTGA. CDR3 sequence: CASSLTPPYGYTF. DNA of the CDR3: TGTGCCAGCAGCTTAACCCCCCCCTATGGCTACACCTTC.

This clonotype was detected many times. V gene TRBV7-9 combines with J gene TRBJ2-3; 8 bases fit TRBD1. With 5 bases clipped from V and 0 bases from J, the junction kept 10 bases outside the gene matches. Germline V gives CDR1 SEHNR, CDR2 FQNEAQ (reference sequence). This CDR3 has 17 residues. This CDR3 reads CASSPRTGRLSTDTQYF. CDR3 DNA sequence: TGTGCCAGCAGCCCTCGGACAGGGAGGCTGAGCACAGATACGCAGTATTTT.

This clonotype was counted a few times. The chain has TRBV12-3 or TRBV12-4 and TRBJ1-6; TRBD1 is a possible D gene (6 bases). The CDR3 sequence is 14 residues long. With 5 bases removed from V and 7 bases from J, the gap between germline ends came to 12 bases. CDR3 loop: CASSLRGDNSPLHF. The DNA for the CDR3 is TGTGCCAGCAGTCTCAGGGGCGACAATTCACCCCTCCACTTT.

The J gene is TRBJ2-7, the V gene TRBV7-6; 11 nucleotides match TRBD2. Germline V lookup: CDR1 SGHVS, CDR2 FNYEAQ. V gave up 0 bases and J gave up 0 bases; unmatched junction bases: 7. This CDR3 is built from 18 residues. The CDR3 protein is CASSLAASGGMHSYEQYF. The CDR3 DNA follows: TGTGCCAGCAGCTTAGCTGCTAGCGGGGGGATGCACTCCTACGAGCAGTACTTC.

The genes are TRBV12-3 or TRBV12-4 and TRBJ2-7, with D possibly TRBD1 on 5 matching bases. This CDR3 has 13 amino acids. Between the trimmed V and J ends, which lost 3 bases and 3 bases, there was a span of 9 bases. DNA of the CDR3: TGTGCCAGCAGTTTCCCAGGGCTCTACGAGCAGTACTTC. Its translation is CASSFPGLYEQYF.

This clonotype has a handful of counts. The chain is built from TRBV28 and TRBJ2-6, with D perhaps given as TRBD1 or TRBD2 (5 bases each). The V gene lost 6 bases and the J gene lost 0 bases, with 9 bases spanning the gap. Germline loops: CDR1 MDHEN, CDR2 SYDVKM. CDR3 length: 15 residues. In DNA, the CDR3 is TGTGCCAGCAGGGGACCGCGCTCTGGGGCCAACGTCCTGACTTTC. Protein: CASRGPRSGANVLTF.